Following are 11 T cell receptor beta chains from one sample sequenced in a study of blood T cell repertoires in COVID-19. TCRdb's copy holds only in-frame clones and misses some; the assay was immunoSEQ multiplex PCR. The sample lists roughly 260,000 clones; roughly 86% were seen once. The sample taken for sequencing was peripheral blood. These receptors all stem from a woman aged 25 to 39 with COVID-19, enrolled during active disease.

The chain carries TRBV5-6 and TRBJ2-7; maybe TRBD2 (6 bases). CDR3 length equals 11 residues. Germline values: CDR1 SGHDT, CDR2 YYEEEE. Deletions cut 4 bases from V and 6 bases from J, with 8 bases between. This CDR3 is CASSRGLEQYF. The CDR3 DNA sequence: TGTGCCAGCAGCAGGGGACTCGAGCAGTACTTC.

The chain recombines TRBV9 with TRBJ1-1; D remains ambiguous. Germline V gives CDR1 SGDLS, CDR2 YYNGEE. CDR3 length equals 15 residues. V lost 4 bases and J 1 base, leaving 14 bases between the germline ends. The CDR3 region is CASSPHGVANTEAFF. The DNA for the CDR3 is TGTGCCAGCAGCCCTCACGGGGTAGCGAACACTGAAGCTTTCTTT.

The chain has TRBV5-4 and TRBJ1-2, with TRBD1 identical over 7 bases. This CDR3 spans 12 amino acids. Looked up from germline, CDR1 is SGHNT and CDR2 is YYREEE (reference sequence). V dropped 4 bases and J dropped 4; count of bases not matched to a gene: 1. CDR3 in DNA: TGTGCCAGCAGCCGACAGGGCTATGGCTACACCTTC. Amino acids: CASSRQGYGYTF.

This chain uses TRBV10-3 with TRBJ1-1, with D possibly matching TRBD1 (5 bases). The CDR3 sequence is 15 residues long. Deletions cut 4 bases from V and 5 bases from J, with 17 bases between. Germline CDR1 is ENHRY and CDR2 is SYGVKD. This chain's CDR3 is CAISASSGALTEAFF. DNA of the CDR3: TGTGCCATCAGTGCCTCGAGCGGGGCGCTTACTGAAGCTTTCTTT.

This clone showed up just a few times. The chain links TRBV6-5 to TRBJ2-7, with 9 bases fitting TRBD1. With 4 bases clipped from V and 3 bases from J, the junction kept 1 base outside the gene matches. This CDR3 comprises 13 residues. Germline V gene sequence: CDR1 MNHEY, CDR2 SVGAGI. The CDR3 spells CASSSGQGYEQYF. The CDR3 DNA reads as TGTGCCAGCAGTTCGGGACAGGGCTACGAGCAGTACTTC.

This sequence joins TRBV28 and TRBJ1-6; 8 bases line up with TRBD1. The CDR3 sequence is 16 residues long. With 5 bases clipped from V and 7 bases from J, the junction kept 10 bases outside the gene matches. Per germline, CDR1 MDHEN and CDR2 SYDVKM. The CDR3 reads CASSPSWTGKNSPLHF. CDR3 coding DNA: TGTGCCAGCAGTCCCAGTTGGACAGGGAAAAATTCACCCCTCCACTTT. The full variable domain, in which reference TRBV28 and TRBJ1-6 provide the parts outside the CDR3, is DVKVTQSSRYLVKRTGEKVFLECVQDMDHENMFWYRQDPGLGLRLIYFSYDVKMKEKGDIPEGYSVSREKKERFSLILESASTNQTSMYLCASSPSWTGKNSPLHFGNGTRLTVT.

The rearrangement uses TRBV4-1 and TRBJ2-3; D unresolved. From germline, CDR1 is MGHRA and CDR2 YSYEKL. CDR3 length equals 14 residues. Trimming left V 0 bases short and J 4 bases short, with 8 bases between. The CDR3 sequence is CASSQDSRADTQYF. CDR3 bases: TGCGCCAGCAGCCAAGATTCGCGAGCAGATACGCAGTATTTT.

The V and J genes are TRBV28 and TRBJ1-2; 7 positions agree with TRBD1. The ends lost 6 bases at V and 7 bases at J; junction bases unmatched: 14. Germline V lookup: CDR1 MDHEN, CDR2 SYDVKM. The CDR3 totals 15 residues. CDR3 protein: CASRLSDRPSSGYTF. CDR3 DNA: TGTGCCAGCAGACTGTCGGACAGGCCTTCGTCTGGCTACACCTTC.

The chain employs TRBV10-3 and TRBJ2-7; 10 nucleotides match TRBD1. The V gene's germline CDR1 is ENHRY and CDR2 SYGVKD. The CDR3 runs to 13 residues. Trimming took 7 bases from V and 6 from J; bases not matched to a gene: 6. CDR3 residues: CAITDRGLSEQYF. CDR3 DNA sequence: TGTGCCATCACAGACAGGGGGCTTAGCGAGCAGTACTTC.

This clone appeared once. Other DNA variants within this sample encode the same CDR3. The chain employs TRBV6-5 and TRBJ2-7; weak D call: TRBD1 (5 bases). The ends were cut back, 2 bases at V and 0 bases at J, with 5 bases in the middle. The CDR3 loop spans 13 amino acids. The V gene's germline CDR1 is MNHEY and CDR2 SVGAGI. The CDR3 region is CASSYRGSYEQYF. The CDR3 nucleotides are TGTGCCAGCAGTTACAGGGGCTCCTACGAGCAGTACTTC.

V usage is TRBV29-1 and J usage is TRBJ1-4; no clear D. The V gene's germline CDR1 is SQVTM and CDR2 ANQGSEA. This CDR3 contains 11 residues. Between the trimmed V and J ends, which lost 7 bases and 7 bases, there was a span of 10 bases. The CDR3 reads CSAGSAEKLFF. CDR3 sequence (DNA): TGCAGCGCCGGGTCGGCTGAAAAACTGTTTTTT.